Reported below is one TCR beta chain. What it binds is unknown. The source of the sample is a study of response to subunit inactivated influenza vaccine. Findings and caveats of the study: Each seasonal influenza vaccination, the authors suggested, recruits few new T cells.

There are 13 residues in the CDR3. V was pared by 1 base and J by 7 bases, with 10 bases between. Germline CDR1 and CDR2: SGHDN and FVKESK. TCRdb ran MiXCR on the RT-PCR reads and lists one entry per CDR3 protein. The table lists 450,000 to 700,000 distinct CDR3 sequences, approximately 14% of them singletons. V is TRBV14 and J is TRBJ2-5; perhaps TRBD2 as D (5 bases). The starting material was PBMCs from blood, obtained 11 to 12 days after vaccination. The receptor's source is a man between 50 and 59 years old who received an inactivated influenza vaccine. In DNA, the CDR3 is TGTGCCAGCAGCCAAGGAGGGATTAGGACCCAGTACTTC. It yields the protein CASSQGGIRTQYF.